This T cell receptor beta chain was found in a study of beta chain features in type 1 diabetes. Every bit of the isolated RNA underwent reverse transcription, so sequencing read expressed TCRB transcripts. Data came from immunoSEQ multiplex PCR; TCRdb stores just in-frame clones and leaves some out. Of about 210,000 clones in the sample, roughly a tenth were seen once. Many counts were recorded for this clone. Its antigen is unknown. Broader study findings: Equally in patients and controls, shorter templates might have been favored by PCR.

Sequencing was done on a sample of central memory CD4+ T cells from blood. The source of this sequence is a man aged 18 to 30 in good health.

The CDR3 protein is CAISIGQDGANVLTF. Here the CDR3 DNA reads TGTGCCATCAGTATAGGACAGGATGGGGCCAACGTCCTGACTTTC. The chain links TRBV10-3 to TRBJ2-6, with TRBD1 matching over 7 bases. The CDR3 has 15 amino acids. Trimming took 5 bases from V and 3 from J; bases not matched to a gene: 4. Germline V gene sequence: CDR1 ENHRY, CDR2 SYGVKD.